The clone carrying this T cell receptor (beta chain) was counted between two and nine times. With a J-beta primer mix and a sample-barcoded 5' primer, a second PCR ran 7 to 11 cycles. TCRdb used MiXCR to reprocess the 5' RACE reads, holding one entry per CDR3 protein. The data contain under 2,000,000 distinct CDR3 sequences, about 50% of them seen just once; the ten biggest clones take up around 2.1%. The CDR3 is 13 residues long. Germline assignment: CDR1 DFQATT and CDR2 SNEGSKA (reference sequence). Germline trimming cut 5 bases from V and 2 bases from J; bases unmatched to any gene: 5. This specimen comes from a study of blood T cells in healthy people across ages.

This sequence joins TRBV20-1 and TRBJ1-2; the match to TRBD1 covers 7 bases. This receptor was obtained from a woman aged 35 to 49 in good health. Material: blood. Here the CDR3 reads CSAPKDRNYGYTF. CDR3 sequence (DNA): TGCAGTGCTCCAAAGGACAGGAACTATGGCTACACCTTC.